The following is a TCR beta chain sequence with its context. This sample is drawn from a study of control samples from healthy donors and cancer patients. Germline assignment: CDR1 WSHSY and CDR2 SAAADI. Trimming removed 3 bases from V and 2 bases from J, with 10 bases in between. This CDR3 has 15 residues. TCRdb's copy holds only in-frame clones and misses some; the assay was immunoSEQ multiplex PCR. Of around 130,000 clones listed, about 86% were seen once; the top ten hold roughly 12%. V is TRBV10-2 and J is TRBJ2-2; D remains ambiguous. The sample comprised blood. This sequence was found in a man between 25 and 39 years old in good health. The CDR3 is CASSEGLLNTGELFF. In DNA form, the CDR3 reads TGCGCCAGCAGTGAAGGTCTGCTTAACACCGGGGAGCTGTTTTTT.